The 4 T cell receptor beta chains below were found in one sample sequenced in a study of T cell responses to AZD1222 COVID-19 vaccine. Generated by immunoSEQ multiplex PCR, the TCRdb table keeps only in-frame clones and is missing some. The table shows about 110,000 clones, with over 85% occurring only once. This sample comprised peripheral blood, obtained on day 0 of AZD1222 vaccination. These receptors were obtained from an adult in good health.

This clone appeared a few times. The chain carries TRBV7-9 and TRBJ1-1; no clear D. The CDR3 consists of 13 residues. Germline lookup yields CDR1 SEHNR and CDR2 FQNEAQ (reference sequence). V dropped 1 base and J dropped 2 bases, with 5 bases sitting between them. In DNA, the CDR3 is TGTGCCAGCAGCTTAGTGGTAAACACTGAAGCTTTCTTT. Amino acids: CASSLVVNTEAFF. Together with reference TRBV7-9 and TRBJ1-1, the CDR3 gives the full variable domain: DTGVSQNPRHKITKRGQNVTFRCDPISEHNRLYWYRQTLGQGPEFLTYFQNEAQLEKSRLLSDRFSAERPKGSFSTLEIQRTEQGDSAMYLCASSLVVNTEAFFGQGTRLTVV.

This chain connects TRBV7-9 to TRBJ2-7; D call uncertain. Germline-derived CDR1 and CDR2 are SEHNR and FQNEAQ (reference sequence). Trimming pared 4 bases from V and 6 bases from J, leaving 13 bases between. There are 13 residues in the CDR3. Here the CDR3 reads CASSSTSVGEQYF. The CDR3 bases are TGTGCCAGCAGCTCTACTTCAGTCGGCGAGCAGTACTTC.

The chain uses TRBV6-5 and TRBJ1-1, with D unclear. The CDR3 is made up of 11 amino acids. V was trimmed by 7 bases and J by 5 bases, leaving 8 bases between them. The germline V gene has CDR1 MNHEY and CDR2 SVGAGI. The CDR3 is CASTPQTEAFF. In nucleotides, the CDR3 is TGTGCCAGCACCCCACAGACTGAAGCTTTCTTT.

The chain has TRBV6-5 and TRBJ2-3; D is perhaps TRBD1 (6 bases). The CDR3 sequence is 15 residues long. Germline V gives CDR1 MNHEY, CDR2 SVGAGI. Trimming took 6 bases from V and 3 from J, leaving 16 bases between them. The CDR3 DNA follows: TGTGCCAGCAGAGACAACAGGGTTGGGACAGATACGCAGTATTTT. It translates to CASRDNRVGTDTQYF.